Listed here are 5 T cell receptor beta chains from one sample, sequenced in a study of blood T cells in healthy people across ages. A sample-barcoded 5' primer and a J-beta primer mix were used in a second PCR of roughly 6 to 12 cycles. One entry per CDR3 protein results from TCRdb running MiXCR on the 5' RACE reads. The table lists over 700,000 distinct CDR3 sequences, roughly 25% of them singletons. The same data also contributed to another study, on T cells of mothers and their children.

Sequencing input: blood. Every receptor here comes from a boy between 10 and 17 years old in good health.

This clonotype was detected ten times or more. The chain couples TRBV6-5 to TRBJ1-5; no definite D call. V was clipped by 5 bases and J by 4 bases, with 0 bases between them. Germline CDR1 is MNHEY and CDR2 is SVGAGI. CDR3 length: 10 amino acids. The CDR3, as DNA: TGTGCCAGCAGTAATCAGCCCCAGCATTTT. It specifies CASSNQPQHF.

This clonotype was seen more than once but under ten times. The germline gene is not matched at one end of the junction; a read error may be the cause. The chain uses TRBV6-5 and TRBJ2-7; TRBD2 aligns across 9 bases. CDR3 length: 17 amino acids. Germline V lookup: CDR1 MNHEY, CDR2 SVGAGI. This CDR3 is CASSYAGGPFSSYGQYF. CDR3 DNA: TGTGCCAGCAGTTACGCGGGAGGGCCGTTCTCATCCTACGGGCAGTACTTC.

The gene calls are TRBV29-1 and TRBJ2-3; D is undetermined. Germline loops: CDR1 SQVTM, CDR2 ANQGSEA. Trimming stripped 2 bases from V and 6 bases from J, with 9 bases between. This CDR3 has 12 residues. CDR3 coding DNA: TGCAGCGTTGAACCACAAGGGGATACGCAGTATTTT. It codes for CSVEPQGDTQYF.

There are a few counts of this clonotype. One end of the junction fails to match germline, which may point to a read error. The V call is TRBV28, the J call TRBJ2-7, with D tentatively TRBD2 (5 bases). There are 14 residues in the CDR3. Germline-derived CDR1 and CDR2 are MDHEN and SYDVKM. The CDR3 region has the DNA TGTGCCAACAGTTTATCTGTTGGCGGGCGCGAGCAGTACTTC. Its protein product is CANSLSVGGREQYF.

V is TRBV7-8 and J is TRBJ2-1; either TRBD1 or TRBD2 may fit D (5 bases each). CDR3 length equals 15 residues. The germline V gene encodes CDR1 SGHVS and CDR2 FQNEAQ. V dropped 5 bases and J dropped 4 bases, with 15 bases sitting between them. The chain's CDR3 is CASSHAAGAYNEQFF. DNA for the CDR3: TGTGCCAGCAGCCACGCCGCCGGGGCTTACAATGAGCAGTTCTTC.